These 22 T cell receptor beta chains were all obtained from the same sample, sequenced in a study of CD8 T cells in Susac syndrome. An amount of RNA that ranged from roughly 0.45 to 1 ug was reverse transcribed with random hexamers. TCRdb used MiXCR to reprocess the immunoSEQ multiplex PCR reads, holding one entry per CDR3 protein. The sample consists of roughly 140,000 distinct CDR3 sequences, around 95% of them appearing once. Material for sequencing was CD4+ T cells from PBMCs. These receptors were taken from a human donor with Susac syndrome.

This chain links TRBV29-1 with TRBJ1-1; D is undetermined. Germline V gene lookup returns CDR1 SQVTM and CDR2 ANQGSEA. This CDR3 region has 13 residues. V shed 3 bases and J shed 0 bases, with 8 bases lying between them. Here the CDR3 DNA reads TGCAGCGTTGAGATCTCCATGAACACTGAAGCTTTCTTT. It encodes CSVEISMNTEAFF.

The CDR3 loop reads CASGGRETQYF. CDR3 nucleotides: TGTGCCAGCGGGGGGAGGGAGACCCAGTACTTC. This rearrangement joins TRBV12-3 or TRBV12-4 to TRBJ2-5, with D possibly matching TRBD2 (6 bases). The CDR3 length is 11 residues. V was cut by 8 bases and J by 5 bases, with 9 bases left in between.

The chain is built from TRBV7-8 and TRBJ2-5, with a weak D call TRBD1 (5 bases). This CDR3 spans 13 amino acids. Trimming shortened V by 3 bases and J by 5 bases, and 10 bases separated the two germline ends. The germline V gene encodes CDR1 SGHVS and CDR2 FQNEAQ. This CDR3 is CASSLGQSETQYF. CDR3 in DNA: TGTGCCAGCAGCTTGGGGCAATCCGAGACCCAGTACTTC.

The rearrangement links TRBV27 to TRBJ2-4; the D gene could be TRBD1 or TRBD2 (6 bases each). V lost 6 bases, J lost 7 bases, and 19 bases lay in between. Per germline, CDR1 MNHEY and CDR2 SMNVEV (reference sequence). The CDR3 extends over 15 amino acids. The DNA of the CDR3 is TGTGCCAGCAGCTTGAGGGGGGTGGGCCTTAACATTCAGTACTTC. This codes for CASSLRGVGLNIQYF.

This chain links TRBV12-3 or TRBV12-4 with TRBJ1-3; unclear D gene. The CDR3 length is 13 residues. V gave up 7 bases and J gave up 7 bases, with 14 bases separating them. In DNA, the CDR3 is TGTGCCAGCACCCAATCATCTAGGAACACCATATATTTT. Its protein is CASTQSSRNTIYF.

The chain couples TRBV29-1 to TRBJ2-3; unclear D gene. Germline CDR1 reads SQVTM; CDR2 reads ANQGSEA. The CDR3 is 12 amino acids. Trimming removed 7 bases at V and 2 bases at J, with 10 bases between. Written as DNA, the CDR3 is TGCAGCGCCCAGGTAACCACAGATACGCAGTATTTT. Protein: CSAQVTTDTQYF.

This clonotype is a singleton in its sample. In DNA form, the CDR3 reads TGTGCCAGCAGCCTCGGGACAGGGGTACACACCGGGGAGCTGTTTTTT. It codes for CASSLGTGVHTGELFF. The chain joins TRBV28 to TRBJ2-2, with 10 nucleotides matching TRBD1. Trimming at V came to 6 bases and at J to 3 bases, leaving 7 bases not matched to a gene. Germline V lookup: CDR1 MDHEN, CDR2 SYDVKM. The CDR3 consists of 16 residues.

The rearrangement uses TRBV3-1 and TRBJ2-7; D gene unclear. Trimming stripped 1 base from V and 1 base from J, with 8 bases between. This CDR3 comprises 14 residues. Germline CDR1 is LGHDT and CDR2 is YNNKEL (reference sequence). As DNA, the CDR3 is TGTGCCAGCAGCCAAGGGTCAGGTTCCTACGAGCAGTACTTC. Protein: CASSQGSGSYEQYF.

This clonotype appeared a single time. V usage is TRBV28 and J usage is TRBJ1-1; D is unresolved. Germline V gene sequence: CDR1 MDHEN, CDR2 SYDVKM. Trimming stripped 2 bases from V and 7 bases from J, with 8 bases between. The CDR3 sequence is 12 residues long. The CDR3 DNA follows: TGTGCCAGCAGTTTACAGCCCCGTGAAGCTTTCTTT. Translation gives CASSLQPREAFF.

As DNA, the CDR3 is TGTGCCAGCTCTTGGACAGGACGAGACACCGGGGAGCTGTTTTTT. It specifies CASSWTGRDTGELFF. V is TRBV19 and J is TRBJ2-2, with 7 bases identical to TRBD1. The CDR3 runs to 15 residues. V gave up 9 bases and J gave up 3 bases; unmatched junction bases: 10. Germline V gene lookup returns CDR1 LNHDA and CDR2 SQIVND (reference sequence).

The genes are TRBV5-1 and TRBJ2-1; 7 nucleotides align to TRBD2. Germline CDR1 SGHRS, CDR2 YFSETQ. CDR3 length equals 13 residues. Losses at the gene ends were 0 bases for V and 15 bases for J; bases not matched to a gene: 9. CDR3 DNA: TGCGCCAGCAGCTTGGATATCACTAGCGAGAGGTTCTTC. It yields the protein CASSLDITSERFF.

The chain links TRBV4-2 to TRBJ2-1; 10 positions match TRBD2. J lost 10 bases, V lost 1 base, and 13 bases had no gene match. Germline V gene data show CDR1 as LGHNA and CDR2 as YNFKEQ. The CDR3 spans 17 residues. The CDR3 bases are TGTGCCAGCAGCCAAGGCGCCGGGACTAGCGATAAGATGGAGCAGTTCTTC. Amino acid sequence: CASSQGAGTSDKMEQFF.

The rearrangement joins TRBV12-3 or TRBV12-4 to TRBJ2-3, with D unclear. The CDR3 is 15 amino acids. Between the trimmed V and J ends, which lost 5 bases and 3 bases, there was a span of 15 bases. CDR3 DNA sequence: TGTGCCAGCAGTCGCCGGAACAGAGAAACAGATACGCAGTATTTT. Amino acid sequence: CASSRRNRETDTQYF.

The chain combines TRBV10-3 with TRBJ1-6; D is uncertain. The V and J ends lost 6 bases and 7 bases respectively, with 7 bases between them. The germline CDR1 and CDR2 sequences are ENHRY and SYGVKD. The CDR3 contains 12 residues. The CDR3 bases are TGTGCCATCAGGGGCGCGAATTCACCCCTCCACTTT. Its protein is CAIRGANSPLHF.

The chain is built from TRBV3-1 and TRBJ2-2; no firm D call. In germline, CDR1 is LGHDT, CDR2 YNNKEL (reference sequence). V dropped 1 base and J dropped 0 bases, with 6 bases sitting between them. The CDR3 contains 15 residues. CDR3 amino acids: CASSQVHTNTGELFF. As DNA, the CDR3 is TGTGCCAGCAGCCAAGTCCACACGAACACCGGGGAGCTGTTTTTT. Complete variable domain (other parts from reference TRBV3-1 and TRBJ2-2): DTAVSQTPKYLVTQMGNDKSIKCEQNLGHDTMYWYKQDSKKFLKIMFSYNNKELIINETVPNRFSPKSPDKAHLNLHINSLELGDSAVYFCASSQVHTNTGELFFGEGSRLTVL.

V gene TRBV21-1 combines with J gene TRBJ1-2. TRBV21-1 is a recognized pseudogene. There are 11 residues in the CDR3. The CDR3 sequence: CASSGIRGYTF. DNA of the CDR3: TGTGCCAGCAGCGGGATACGTGGCTACACCTTC.

This chain connects TRBV20-1 to TRBJ2-2; 7 nucleotides agree with TRBD1. The CDR3 has 14 residues. Per the germline V gene, CDR1 is DFQATT and CDR2 is SNEGSKA (reference sequence). Unmatched junction bases numbered 8, after V lost 6 bases and J lost 4 bases. CDR3 sequence reads: CSAYTGASTGELFF. The CDR3 coding sequence is TGCAGTGCCTATACAGGGGCGAGCACCGGGGAGCTGTTTTTT.

The chain has TRBV20-1 and TRBJ2-5; TRBD2 is a possible D gene (6 bases). The V end was cut by 5 bases, the J end by 1 base, with 14 bases between. CDR1 and CDR2 from the germline V gene are DFQATT and SNEGSKA (reference sequence). The CDR3 is 14 amino acids. The CDR3 bases are TGCAGTGCTGACCGACGGGACTTCCAAGAGACCCAGTACTTC. This sequence encodes CSADRRDFQETQYF.

The CDR3: CASSSWGRNQETQYF. The CDR3 nucleotides are TGTGCCAGCAGCTCGTGGGGGAGAAACCAAGAGACCCAGTACTTC. The chain employs TRBV7-9 and TRBJ2-5; D is perhaps TRBD1 or TRBD2 (5 bases each). Germline loops: CDR1 SEHNR, CDR2 FQNEAQ (reference sequence). The CDR3 is 15 residues long. The V gene lost 4 bases and the J gene lost 0 bases, with 12 bases spanning the gap.

This clonotype was seen more than once but under ten times. This chain connects TRBV19 to TRBJ2-2; no firm D call. Trimming took 3 bases from V and 6 from J, leaving 2 bases between them. This CDR3 has 11 amino acids. The germline CDR1 and CDR2 sequences are LNHDA and SQIVND (reference sequence). The CDR3 here is CASSIAGELFF. The CDR3 coding sequence is TGTGCCAGTAGTATCGCCGGGGAGCTGTTTTTT.

This chain connects TRBV20-1 to TRBJ2-2; D is ambiguous. The CDR3 has 15 amino acids. Germline CDR1 DFQATT, CDR2 SNEGSKA (reference sequence). The germline V and J ends were trimmed by 2 bases and 4 bases, with 14 bases remaining between them. CDR3 loop: CSARSSWSGTGELFF. The CDR3 nucleotides are TGCAGTGCTAGAAGTTCCTGGTCTGGCACCGGGGAGCTGTTTTTT.

The chain couples TRBV2 to TRBJ1-4; no firm D call. In germline, CDR1 is SNHLY, CDR2 FYNNEI. This CDR3 contains 15 residues. V was pared by 1 base and J by 4 bases, with 10 bases between. CDR3 in DNA: TGTGCCAGCAGTGAAGGAGGACTGATTAATGAAAAACTGTTTTTT. Protein: CASSEGGLINEKLFF.